Below, one T cell receptor (beta chain) is given with its context. The germline V gene encodes CDR1 LGHDT and CDR2 YNNKEL (reference sequence). This CDR3 comprises 15 residues. Trimming took off 4 bases at V and 9 bases at J, with 16 bases between the two ends. This record comes from a study of blood T cell repertoires in COVID-19. About the study: The cDNA or gDNA used as material had been derived from T cells, B-cell-depleted T cells, or PBMCs.

Sequenced by immunoSEQ multiplex PCR; TCRdb stores in-frame clones only, minus some. The sample contains 150,000 to 200,000 clones, about 87% of which appear only once. The V gene is TRBV3-1 (or the pseudogene TRBV3-2), the J gene TRBJ1-6; maybe TRBD1 (6 bases). The sequenced sample consisted of peripheral blood. The clonotype comes from a man aged 40-49 years with active or convalescent COVID-19. CDR3 region: CASSRGGADRSPLHF. CDR3 in DNA: TGTGCCAGCAGCCGAGGGGGGGCTGATCGTTCACCCCTCCACTTT.